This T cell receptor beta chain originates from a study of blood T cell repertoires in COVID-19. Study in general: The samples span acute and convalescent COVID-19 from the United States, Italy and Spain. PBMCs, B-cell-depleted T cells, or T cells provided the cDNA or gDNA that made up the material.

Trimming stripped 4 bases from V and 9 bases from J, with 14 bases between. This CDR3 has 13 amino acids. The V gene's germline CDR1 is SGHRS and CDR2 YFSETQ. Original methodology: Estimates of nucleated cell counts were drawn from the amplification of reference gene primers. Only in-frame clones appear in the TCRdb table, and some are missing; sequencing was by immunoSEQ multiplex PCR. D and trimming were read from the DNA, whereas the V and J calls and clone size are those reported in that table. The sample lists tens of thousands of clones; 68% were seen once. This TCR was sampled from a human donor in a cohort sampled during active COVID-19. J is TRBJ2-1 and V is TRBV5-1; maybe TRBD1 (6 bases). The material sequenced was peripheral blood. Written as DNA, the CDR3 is TGCGCCAGCAGCGCAGAGCAGGGGCGTGAGCAGTTCTTC. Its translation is CASSAEQGREQFF.